The TCR beta chain described here comes from a study of metastatic and nonmetastatic thyroid tumors. Per the original data handling: Clinicopathological groups differed in CDR3, with these differences serving to build a distant-metastasis classifier for papillary thyroid cancer. TCRdb re-called clones via MiXCR from the PCR reads. These V and J calls rely on TCRdb rather than the paper's analysis. Of under 25,000 clones detected, around a quarter appear once; the ten largest clones hold approximately 6.3%. CDR3 size: 14 residues. Germline assignment: CDR1 MGHRA and CDR2 YSYEKL. V shed 4 bases and J shed 2 bases, with 9 bases lying between them. Thyroid surgery was performed in patients who had received no treatment beforehand.

Input material: blood. This sequence was found in a female donor with papillary thyroid cancer or a benign thyroid nodule (not recorded which). Some clones in this sample may be carry-over from other donors' samples. The chain employs TRBV4-1 and TRBJ1-5; D might be TRBD1 (5 bases). CDR3 amino acids: CASSPGIGNQPQHF. Written as DNA, the CDR3 is TGCGCCAGCAGCCCAGGGATCGGCAATCAGCCCCAGCATTTT.